This record covers a single TCR beta chain. No cognate antigen has been identified for it. Base-call qualities are not available, and no considerably larger clone is one nucleotide away. In total, approximately 700 healthy bone marrow donors made up the cohort. All cohort members were sampled while nominally healthy, although unrecorded immune exposures were likely present. The donor was CMV seropositive and was included in the group of 300 or so seropositive cohort members. A peripheral blood sample was provided by each donor, and peripheral blood mononuclear cells were used for TCR beta sequencing. Genomic DNA was extracted from the blood cell samples with the Qiagen DNeasy Blood Extraction Kit. The sample originates from a study of cytomegalovirus exposure and HLA in healthy donors (dated by TCRdb to about 2017). Study-level background: An earlier analysis of roughly 610 of the donors reported approximately 260 Gb of sequence data and approximately 120 million unique TCR beta sequences obtained from around 170 million T cells. To predict cytomegalovirus infection status, the study combined high-throughput TCR immunosequencing, statistical association of individual TCRs with disease status, and machine learning. The study aimed to test whether signatures of past pathogen exposure could be identified by cataloging public T cell receptors. A later analysis re-analyzed previously published TCR beta repertoires from 666 donors and added high-resolution HLA genotyping to study TCR occurrence patterns. Rather than using new phenotypic data, the later analysis identified candidate immune exposures from TCR beta sequences and from how often those sequences occurred across donors. Of the roughly 390 genotyped donors, 65% to 90% fell in the genetic ancestry cluster associated with self-reported Caucasian donors. In a later genetic analysis, genome-wide SNP genotypes for about 65% of the roughly 670 donors were used, and that subset was treated as a discovery cohort. The study profiled the T cell repertoires of hundreds of subjects by immunosequencing and related them to cytomegalovirus serostatus. HLA typing covered class I and class II loci at four-digit resolution. The number of donors typed differed by locus, with 629-630 for A, B, C, DRB1 and DQB1, roughly 520 for DQA1, some 570 for DPA1, and around 430 for DPB1. Donor age, sex, ethnicity and CMV serostatus were collected together with the repertoire data. All discovery cohort repertoires had been generated using a single sequencing platform. To decide whether each TCR beta V gene segment behaved as functional or pseudogenic, an earlier analysis of some 580 of the donors relied on high-throughput TCR beta sequencing. Across under 500 genotyped donors of the cohort, an average of about 240,000 unique TCR beta nucleotide sequences per donor were sequenced, and roughly a sixth of those sequences were non-productive. An early release that covered some 630 HLA-typed donors contained around 330 gigabases of sequencing data and some 87 million unique TCR sequences. Several DR-DQ haplotypes were handled as single units for association and clustering because linkage in the cohort was strong. Besides the first cohort of roughly 660 subjects, a separate validation cohort made up of roughly 120 different subjects was used.

Broad study findings and their caveats: When HLA alleles, especially DR and DQ, strongly co-occurred, TCR associations were difficult to assign to individual alleles. Some IMGT-functional V segments, including TRBV6-2 and TRBV6-3, could not be told apart with the 87-base-pair reads, so those segments were excluded. In a later analysis, HLA-associated TCR beta chains were found to be more clonally expanded and to have lower generation probabilities than equally common non-associated chains. A further reported finding was that TCR beta sequences accurately predicted the HLA-A and HLA-B alleles for most subjects in the first cohort. A group of highly shared sequence variants was considered likely to be a technical artifact of the sequencing pipeline. V-gene and J-gene trimming of TCR beta chains was associated with a missense DCLRE1C variant in a later genetic analysis, and the association was replicated in an independent cohort. Because counts were too low, 15 to 20 rarely observed V segments, including chromosome 9 orphons, were excluded from the earlier analysis of 500 to 700 of the donors. Broadly in line with IMGT annotations, most TCR beta V segments showed up in productive rearrangements about 90% or about 30% of the time in an earlier analysis of around 550 of the donors. In vitro tests confirmed that a few of the cytomegalovirus-associated TCR beta chains recognize cytomegalovirus antigens. Most TCR sequences were observed very rarely across donors, whereas some public TCRs were present in many individuals. For the cohort, immune exposure information was limited to CMV serostatus. In this cohort, only TCR beta chains were sequenced, and detectable features were limited by the absence of alpha or paired-chain data. According to a later analysis, most CMV-associated TCR beta chains appeared to be HLA-restricted, and the HLA associations seemed to be driven largely by CMV exposure. It was suggested by the authors that the approach could potentially be generalized to other disease states and immunological phenotypes. The study gave a list of under 200 TCR beta chains associated with cytomegalovirus. Specific HLA alleles were associated with 16,951 TCR beta sequences at a false discovery rate of 0.05 in a later analysis. Roughly uniform sequencing depth across donors was assumed in presence/absence analyses, although this assumption may not hold. Cytomegalovirus status was reported to be diagnosed by the classifier with high specificity and sensitivity in both the original and validation cohorts. Correlated functional status among segregating V segments might reflect linkage disequilibrium, but an unknown experimental factor could not be ruled out. According to a later genetic analysis, donors in an Asian-associated ancestry cluster had fewer N-insertions in productive TCRs than the approximately 630-donor mean. In a later analysis, several top co-occurrence clusters were reported to appear linked to parvovirus B19, influenza, CMV and Epstein-Barr virus. A later analysis found that TCR association rates varied across HLA loci, with DRB1 alleles showing the most associated TCRs and HLA-C alleles the fewest. Because HLA typing was unavailable for some donors at each locus, only the typed subset was used in association tests.

The cysteine opens and the phenylalanine closes a CDR3 of 14 amino acids. The DNA shown is the 42-base CDR3, in frame from base 1. The germline V gene (reference sequence) yields SEHNR for CDR1 and FQNEAQ for CDR2. V lost 2 bases and J lost 11 bases; the stretch between them is 18 bases long. Library preparation used the immunoSEQ multiplex PCR assay. For the multiplex PCR, a mixture combining 60 forward primers for TCR Vbeta segments and 13 reverse primers for TCR Jbeta segments was used. Amplification of the CDR3 region of rearranged TCR beta genes was performed with a multiplex PCR assay on genomic DNA. Amplified TCR beta libraries were sequenced as 87-base-pair reads on the Illumina HiSeq System. In the paper's pipeline: A later analysis tallied 75 million to 95 million unique TCR beta chains across the 650 to 750 repertoires, and approximately 12 million of those chains were shared by two or more donors. A nearest-neighbor algorithm error-corrected the raw reads and collapsed the reads into unique sequences, merging closely related sequences to remove PCR and sequencing errors. Alignment of CDR3 sequences to IMGT reference sequences was used to assign V, D and J gene segments. Each retained sequence needed at least a six-nucleotide match to both a V gene segment and a J gene segment. A rearrangement was called productive if the CDR3 had no stop codons and remained in frame with V and J, and every other rearrangement was called non-productive. CDR3 was defined according to IMGT convention as the region running from the second conserved V-encoded cysteine to the conserved J-encoded phenylalanine. In an earlier analysis of approximately 500 of the donors, sequences lacking an unambiguous match to a single V gene segment were excluded. In an earlier analysis of roughly 500 of the donors, V segments were called functional above 56.7% productive rearrangements and were called segregating when the between-donor standard deviation exceeded 5%. A statistical classification framework was built for diagnosing cytomegalovirus status from the catalog of TCR beta chain sequences. In a later analysis, TCR nucleotide sequences were compared against IMGT/GENE-DB human TR gene sequences so that V and J genes could be assigned. In a later analysis, CDR3 sequences and most-parsimonious VDJ recombination scenarios were assigned using the TCRdist pipeline. A later analysis defined each TCR beta chain by its CDR3 amino acid sequence plus V-gene family, and excluded reads lacking a unique V-gene family. As a way to deal with suspected cross-contamination and a sequencing artifact, a later analysis dropped nearly 600 nucleotide sequences that were highly shared and had low generation probability. A later analysis calculated a clonal expansion index for each public chain from normalized within-repertoire ranks of inferred template counts. Generation probabilities in a later analysis came from a VDJ recombination model fitted to out-of-frame rearrangements, and those results were checked against IGoR. In a later analysis, TCR-TCR, TCR-HLA and TCR-CMV co-occurrence was scored with hypergeometric tests, and a repertoire-size bias correction was applied to TCR pairs. A later analysis estimated false discovery rates by permuting HLA or CMV assignments 20 times. In a later analysis, co-occurring TCRs were grouped using DBSCAN, and TCRdist sequence similarity was added for clustering within HLA-allele-positive subsets. Repertoires with fewer than 30,000 or more than 120,000 public chains were left out of co-occurrence clustering, as were five repertoires with anomalous nucleotide sharing. The source is immuneACCESS, and TCRdb retained only in-frame sequences with V and J called. Part of the clones is not carried over; for the studies checked, unresolved V genes explain less than half of this, and the remainder is unexplained. The V and J calls and clone size were taken over from that table, and D and trimming were inferred from the DNA. The sample profile shows over 95,000 clones; roughly 76% of them were found once. 10% to 15% of the sample goes to the ten largest clones.

Sample: PBMCs. The TCR was taken from a woman in her thirties or forties in good health and CMV-seropositive. The receptor chain draws on TRBV7-9 and TRBJ1-1, with no D gene named confidently. The sequenced DNA: TGTGCCAGCAGCTTACAAAGCGGGAGGGAGAGGGCTTTCTTT. Translated, this is CASSLQSGRERAFF.